The clone carrying this T cell receptor (beta chain) was seen ten or more times. The antigen is undetermined. The CDR3 contains 14 residues. Germline assignment: CDR1 SGHRS and CDR2 YFSETQ. V dropped 2 bases and J dropped 8; count of bases not matched to a gene: 5. One entry per CDR3 protein, called by TCRdb with MiXCR from the 5' RACE reads. The table records 1,800,000 or so distinct CDR3 sequences, around 33% of them present only once. The sample belongs to a study of identical twins. Whole-study results and caveats: Among out-of-frame alpha sequences shared by twins, low generation probability occurred in excess.

The clonotype originates from a newborn girl in good health. This sequence joins TRBV5-1 and TRBJ1-4; 8 bases are shared with TRBD1. The sequenced sample consisted of cord blood. In DNA, the CDR3 is TGCGCCAGCAGCTTCGGACAGGGCAAGGAAAAACTGTTTTTT. Translated, it gives CASSFGQGKEKLFF.